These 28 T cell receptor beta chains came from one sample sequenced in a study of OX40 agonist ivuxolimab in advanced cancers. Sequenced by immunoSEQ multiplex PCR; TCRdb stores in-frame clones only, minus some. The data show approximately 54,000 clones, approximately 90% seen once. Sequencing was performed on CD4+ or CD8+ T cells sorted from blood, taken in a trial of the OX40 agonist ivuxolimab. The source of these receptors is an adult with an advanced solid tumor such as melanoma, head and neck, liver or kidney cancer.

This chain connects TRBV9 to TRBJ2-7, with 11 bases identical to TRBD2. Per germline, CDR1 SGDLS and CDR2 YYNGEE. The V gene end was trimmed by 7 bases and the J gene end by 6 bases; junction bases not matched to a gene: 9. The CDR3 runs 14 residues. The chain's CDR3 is CASGGSGGASEQYF. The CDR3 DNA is TGTGCCAGCGGAGGTAGCGGGGGGGCGTCCGAGCAGTACTTC.

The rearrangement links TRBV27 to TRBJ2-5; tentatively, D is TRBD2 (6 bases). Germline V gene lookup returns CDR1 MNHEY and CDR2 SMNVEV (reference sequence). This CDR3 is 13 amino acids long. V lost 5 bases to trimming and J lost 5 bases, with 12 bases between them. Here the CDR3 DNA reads TGTGCCAGCAGTCGGGCACGGGGGGAGACCCAGTACTTC. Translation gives CASSRARGETQYF.

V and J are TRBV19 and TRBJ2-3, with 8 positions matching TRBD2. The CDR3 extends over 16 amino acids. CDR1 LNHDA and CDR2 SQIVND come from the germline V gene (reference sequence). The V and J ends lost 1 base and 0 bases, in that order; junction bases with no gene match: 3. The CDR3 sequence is CASSIAGGYSTDTQYF. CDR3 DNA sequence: TGTGCCAGTAGTATAGCGGGGGGGTATAGCACAGATACGCAGTATTTT.

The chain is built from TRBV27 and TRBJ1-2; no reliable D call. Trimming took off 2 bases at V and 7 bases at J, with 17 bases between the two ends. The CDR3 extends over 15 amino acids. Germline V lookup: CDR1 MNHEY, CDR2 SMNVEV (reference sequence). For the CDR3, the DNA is TGTGCCAGCAGTTTAAGCGGGTCCTATCCGGGTGGCTACACCTTC. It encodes CASSLSGSYPGGYTF.

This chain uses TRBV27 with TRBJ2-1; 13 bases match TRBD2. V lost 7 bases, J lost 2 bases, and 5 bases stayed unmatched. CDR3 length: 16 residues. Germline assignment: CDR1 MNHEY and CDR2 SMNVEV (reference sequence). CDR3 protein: CASTAGLAGPYNEQFF. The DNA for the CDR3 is TGTGCCAGCACCGCGGGACTAGCGGGGCCCTACAATGAGCAGTTCTTC.

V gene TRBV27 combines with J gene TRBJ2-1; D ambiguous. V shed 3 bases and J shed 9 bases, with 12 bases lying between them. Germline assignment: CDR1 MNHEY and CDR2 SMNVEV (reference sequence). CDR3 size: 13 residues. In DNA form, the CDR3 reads TGTGCCAGCAGTTTGGGCAGCCTAATTGAGCAGTTCTTC. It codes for CASSLGSLIEQFF.

Here the CDR3 DNA reads TGTGCCAGCAGAGCACAGGGACCCTTCTTGGAGCAGTACTTC. Translated: CASRAQGPFLEQYF. The chain carries TRBV27 and TRBJ2-7; D perhaps matches TRBD1 (6 bases). Trimming cost V 6 bases and J 7 bases, with 19 bases left between them. The germline gives CDR1 MNHEY, CDR2 SMNVEV (reference sequence). This CDR3 spans 14 amino acids.

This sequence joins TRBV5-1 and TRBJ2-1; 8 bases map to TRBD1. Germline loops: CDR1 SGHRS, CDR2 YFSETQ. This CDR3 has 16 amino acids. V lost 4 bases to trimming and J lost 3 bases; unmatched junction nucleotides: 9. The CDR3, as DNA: TGCGCCAGCAGCCCTCAGACAGGGGCCGGCTACAATGAGCAGTTCTTC. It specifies CASSPQTGAGYNEQFF.

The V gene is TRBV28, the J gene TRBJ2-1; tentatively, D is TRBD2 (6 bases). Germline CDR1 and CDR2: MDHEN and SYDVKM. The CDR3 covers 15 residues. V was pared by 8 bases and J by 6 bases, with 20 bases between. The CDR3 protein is CASWENREYGNEQFF. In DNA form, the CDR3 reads TGTGCCAGCTGGGAAAACCGGGAGTACGGCAATGAGCAGTTCTTC.

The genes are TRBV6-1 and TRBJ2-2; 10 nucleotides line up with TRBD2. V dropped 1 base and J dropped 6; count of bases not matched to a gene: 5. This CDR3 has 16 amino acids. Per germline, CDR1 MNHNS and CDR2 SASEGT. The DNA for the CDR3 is TGTGCCAGCAGTGAAGGGGCTAGCGGGGGTCCCGGGGAGCTGTTTTTT. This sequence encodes CASSEGASGGPGELFF.

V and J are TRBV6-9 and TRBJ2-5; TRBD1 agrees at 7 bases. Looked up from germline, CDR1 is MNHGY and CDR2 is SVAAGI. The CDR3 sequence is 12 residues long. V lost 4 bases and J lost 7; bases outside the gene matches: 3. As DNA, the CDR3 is TGTGCCAGCAGTTCCAGGGGGTGGACCCAGTACTTC. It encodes CASSSRGWTQYF.

The CDR3 is CASSVGPTASGWYEQYF. The CDR3 DNA reads as TGTGCCAGCAGCGTCGGACCTACGGCTAGCGGGTGGTACGAGCAGTACTTC. The chain recombines TRBV9 with TRBJ2-7, with 8 bases lining up with TRBD2. Germline V gene lookup returns CDR1 SGDLS and CDR2 YYNGEE. The CDR3 runs 17 residues. The trim removed 2 bases at V and 4 bases at J, leaving 14 bases unmatched.

This chain's CDR3 is CASSLETGGQETQYF. CDR3 bases: TGTGCCAGCAGCTTAGAGACGGGCGGACAAGAGACCCAGTACTTC. The J gene is TRBJ2-5, the V gene TRBV7-2; D gene uncertain. The germline CDR1 and CDR2 sequences are SGHTA and FQGNSA. This CDR3 region has 15 residues. The germline V and J ends were trimmed by 1 base and 2 bases, with 11 bases remaining between them.

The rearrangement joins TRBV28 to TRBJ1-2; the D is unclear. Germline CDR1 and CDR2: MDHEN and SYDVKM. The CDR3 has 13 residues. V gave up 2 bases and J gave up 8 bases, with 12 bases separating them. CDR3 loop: CASSLGKLGGYTF. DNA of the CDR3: TGTGCCAGCAGTTTAGGCAAATTGGGAGGCTACACCTTC.

CDR3 loop: CASSSSGGRGYTF. DNA of the CDR3: TGTGCCAGCAGCTCCTCGGGGGGGCGTGGCTACACCTTC. The J gene is TRBJ1-2, the V gene TRBV7-8; TRBD1 is a possible D gene (6 bases). The CDR3 spans 13 residues. V dropped 4 bases and J dropped 7 bases, with 13 bases sitting between them. Germline CDR1 reads SGHVS; CDR2 reads FQNEAQ.

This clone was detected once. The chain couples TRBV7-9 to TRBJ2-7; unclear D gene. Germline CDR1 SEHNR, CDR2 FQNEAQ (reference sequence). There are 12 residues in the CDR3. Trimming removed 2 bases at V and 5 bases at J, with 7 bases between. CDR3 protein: CASSLIGNEQYF. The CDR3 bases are TGTGCCAGCAGCTTAATAGGGAACGAGCAGTACTTC.

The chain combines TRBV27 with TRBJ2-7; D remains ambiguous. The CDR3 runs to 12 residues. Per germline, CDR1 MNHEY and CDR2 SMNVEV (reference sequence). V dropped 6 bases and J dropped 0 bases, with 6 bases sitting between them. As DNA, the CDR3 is TGTGCCAGCAGCCTAAACTCCTACGAGCAGTACTTC. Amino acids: CASSLNSYEQYF.

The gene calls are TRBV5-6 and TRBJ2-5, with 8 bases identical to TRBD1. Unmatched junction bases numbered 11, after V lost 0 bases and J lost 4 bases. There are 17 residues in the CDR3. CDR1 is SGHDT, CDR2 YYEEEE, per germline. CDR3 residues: CASSLVVGTGGGETQYF. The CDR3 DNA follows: TGTGCCAGCAGCTTGGTGGTTGGGACAGGTGGGGGAGAGACCCAGTACTTC.

The CDR3 coding sequence is TGTGCCAGCAGCTTATTAGCAGGGGGGTCCTACGAGCAGTACTTC. This gives the protein CASSLLAGGSYEQYF. The rearrangement uses TRBV7-8 and TRBJ2-7, with a tentative D call TRBD1 (7 bases). V shed 2 bases and J shed 1 base, with 12 bases lying between them. The germline gives CDR1 SGHVS, CDR2 FQNEAQ. This CDR3 has 15 amino acids.

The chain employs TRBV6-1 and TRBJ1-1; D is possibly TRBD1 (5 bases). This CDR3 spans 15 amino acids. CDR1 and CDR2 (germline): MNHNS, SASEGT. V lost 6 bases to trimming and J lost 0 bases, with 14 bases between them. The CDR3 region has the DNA TGTGCCAGCAGCCTTTCAGGGTTTATGAACACTGAAGCTTTCTTT. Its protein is CASSLSGFMNTEAFF.

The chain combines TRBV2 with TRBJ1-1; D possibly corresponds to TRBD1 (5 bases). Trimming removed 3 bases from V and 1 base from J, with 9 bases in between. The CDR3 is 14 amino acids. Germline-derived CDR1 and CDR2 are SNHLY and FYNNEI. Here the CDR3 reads CASSEEGPNTEAFF. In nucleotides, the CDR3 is TGTGCCAGCAGTGAGGAGGGGCCGAACACTGAAGCTTTCTTT.

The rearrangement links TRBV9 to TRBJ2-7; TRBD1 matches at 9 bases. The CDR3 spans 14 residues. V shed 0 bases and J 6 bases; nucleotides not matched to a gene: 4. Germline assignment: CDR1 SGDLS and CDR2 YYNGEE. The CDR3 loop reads CASSVGDRDPEQYF. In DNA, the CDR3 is TGTGCCAGCAGCGTAGGGGACAGGGATCCCGAGCAGTACTTC.

CDR3 DNA sequence: TGTGCCAGCAGGTTTAGCGGGAGATACGAGCAGTACTTC. It translates to CASRFSGRYEQYF. The chain joins TRBV27 to TRBJ2-7, with TRBD2 matching over 9 bases. Germline CDR1 and CDR2: MNHEY and SMNVEV (reference sequence). This CDR3 is built from 13 residues. Trimming cost V 6 bases and J 4 bases; bases outside gene matches: 4.

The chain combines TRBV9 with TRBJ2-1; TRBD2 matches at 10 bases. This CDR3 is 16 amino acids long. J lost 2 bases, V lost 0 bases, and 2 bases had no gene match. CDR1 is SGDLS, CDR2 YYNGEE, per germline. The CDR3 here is CASSVGTSGTYNEQFF. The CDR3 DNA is TGTGCCAGCAGCGTAGGTACTAGCGGGACCTACAATGAGCAGTTCTTC.

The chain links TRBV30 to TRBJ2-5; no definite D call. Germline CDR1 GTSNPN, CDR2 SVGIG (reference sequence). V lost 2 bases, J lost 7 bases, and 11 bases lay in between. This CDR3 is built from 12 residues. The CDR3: CAWSPPAGTQYF. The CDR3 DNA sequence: TGTGCCTGGAGTCCCCCGGCCGGGACCCAGTACTTC.

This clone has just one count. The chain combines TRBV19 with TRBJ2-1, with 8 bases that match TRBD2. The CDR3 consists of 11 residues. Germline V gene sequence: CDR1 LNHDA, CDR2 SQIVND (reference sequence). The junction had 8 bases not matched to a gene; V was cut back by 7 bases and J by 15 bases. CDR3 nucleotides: TGTGCCAGTATAGGTGGACTAGCTATGTTCTTC. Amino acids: CASIGGLAMFF.

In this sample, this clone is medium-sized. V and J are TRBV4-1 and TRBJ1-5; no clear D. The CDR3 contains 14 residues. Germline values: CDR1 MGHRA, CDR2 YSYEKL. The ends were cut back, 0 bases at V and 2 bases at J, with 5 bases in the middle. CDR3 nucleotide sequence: TGCGCCAGCAGCCAAGATATGGGCAATCAGCCCCAGCATTTT. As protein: CASSQDMGNQPQHF.

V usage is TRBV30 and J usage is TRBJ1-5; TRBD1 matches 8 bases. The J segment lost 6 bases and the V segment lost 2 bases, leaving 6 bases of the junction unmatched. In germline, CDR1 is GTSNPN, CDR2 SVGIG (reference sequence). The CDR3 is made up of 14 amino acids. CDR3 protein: CAWSSGQGGQPQHF. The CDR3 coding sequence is TGTGCCTGGAGTTCTGGACAGGGCGGTCAGCCCCAGCATTTT.